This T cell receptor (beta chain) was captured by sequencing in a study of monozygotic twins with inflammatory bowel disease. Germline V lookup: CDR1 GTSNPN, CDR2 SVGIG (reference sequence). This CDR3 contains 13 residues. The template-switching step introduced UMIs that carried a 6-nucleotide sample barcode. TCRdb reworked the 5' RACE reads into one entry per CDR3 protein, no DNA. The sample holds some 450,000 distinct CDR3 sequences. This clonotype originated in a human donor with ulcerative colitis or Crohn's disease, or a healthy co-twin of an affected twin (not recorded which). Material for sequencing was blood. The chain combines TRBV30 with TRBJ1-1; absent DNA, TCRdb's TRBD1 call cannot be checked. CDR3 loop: CAWRSGQNTEAFF.